Below, 12 T cell receptor beta chains from the same sample are listed, as sequenced in a study of response to subunit inactivated influenza vaccine. One entry per CDR3 protein results from TCRdb running MiXCR on the RT-PCR reads. The sample holds about 500,000 distinct CDR3 sequences, 10% to 15% seen once. Specimen: PBMCs from blood, collected about 6 weeks after vaccination. Source of these receptors: a man in his forties or fifties who received an inactivated influenza vaccine.

In this sample, this clonotype turned up a few times. The chain has TRBV20-1 and TRBJ2-7, with 7 bases identical to TRBD2. CDR3 size: 13 residues. V gave up 1 base and J gave up 2 bases; unmatched junction bases: 2. Germline values: CDR1 DFQATT, CDR2 SNEGSKA (reference sequence). CDR3 region: CSARVRGAYEQYF. CDR3 nucleotide sequence: TGCAGTGCTAGAGTACGGGGGGCCTACGAGCAGTACTTC.

V is TRBV7-2 and J is TRBJ1-3; 7 nucleotides line up with TRBD1. This CDR3 spans 15 amino acids. V dropped 1 base and J dropped 4; count of bases not matched to a gene: 4. Germline V gene lookup returns CDR1 SGHTA and CDR2 FQGNSA. Here the CDR3 reads CASSLDRGIGNTIYF. CDR3 in DNA: TGTGCCAGCAGCTTAGACAGGGGAATAGGAAACACCATATATTTT.

V is TRBV4-1 and J is TRBJ1-1; the D is unclear. This CDR3 region has 13 residues. CDR1 and CDR2 (germline): MGHRA, YSYEKL. Trimming stripped 4 bases from V and 7 bases from J, with 13 bases between. CDR3 sequence: CASSLGGILEAFF. The CDR3 DNA reads TGCGCCAGCAGCCTAGGTGGTATCCTTGAAGCTTTCTTT.

The table lists this clonotype with a count of one. CDR3 nucleotides: TGTGCCATCAGTGAGGGAGGGGACAGGGAATACTTC. It is translated as CAISEGGDREYF. V is TRBV10-3 and J is TRBJ2-7; 9 nucleotides line up with TRBD1. This CDR3 region has 12 residues. Losses at the gene ends were 2 bases for V and 13 bases for J; bases not matched to a gene: 6. Germline V gives CDR1 ENHRY, CDR2 SYGVKD.

This clonotype came up many times. The genes are TRBV20-1 and TRBJ1-2; perhaps TRBD1 as D (6 bases). The CDR3 runs 15 residues. Trimming took 0 bases from V and 3 from J, leaving 14 bases between them. Per the germline V gene, CDR1 is DFQATT and CDR2 is SNEGSKA (reference sequence). CDR3 sequence: CSARDTQGPHYGYTF. The DNA for the CDR3 is TGCAGTGCTAGAGATACACAGGGACCCCACTATGGCTACACCTTC.

The CDR3 region has the DNA TGCAGCGTTGAAGACCAACAGGGCCAAGCTTTCTTT. It encodes CSVEDQQGQAFF. The genes are TRBV29-1 and TRBJ1-1, with D possibly being TRBD1 (6 bases). The CDR3 is 12 amino acids. The germline V and J ends were trimmed by 0 bases and 9 bases, with 11 bases remaining between them. Germline CDR1 is SQVTM and CDR2 is ANQGSEA.

This rearrangement joins TRBV11-2 to TRBJ2-5; tentative D call: TRBD1 (6 bases). CDR1 is SGHAT and CDR2 is FQNNGV in the germline V gene. The CDR3 totals 15 residues. V was pared by 3 bases and J by 2 bases, with 13 bases between. Written as DNA, the CDR3 is TGTGCCAGCAGCTTTGGGACACACTCACAAGAGACCCAGTACTTC. It is translated as CASSFGTHSQETQYF.

This clonotype showed up just a few times. The chain couples TRBV20-1 to TRBJ2-7, with TRBD2 as a possible D gene (5 bases). Between the trimmed V and J ends, which lost 4 bases and 3 bases, there was a span of 16 bases. Germline V CDR1 and CDR2: DFQATT, SNEGSKA (reference sequence). This CDR3 contains 14 residues. This chain's CDR3 is CSAIPADHLYEQYF. CDR3 DNA: TGCAGTGCTATTCCAGCGGATCACCTCTACGAGCAGTACTTC.

The sample holds a few counts of this clonotype. The gene calls are TRBV5-1 and TRBJ1-4; 11 nucleotides agree with TRBD1. This CDR3 is 16 amino acids long. Per germline, CDR1 SGHRS and CDR2 YFSETQ. V gave up 0 bases and J gave up 8 bases; unmatched junction bases: 6. CDR3 sequence reads: CASSLEVRTGGEKLFF. The CDR3 DNA is TGCGCCAGCAGCTTGGAAGTTAGGACAGGGGGCGAAAAACTGTTTTTT.

Ten or more counts support this clonotype. CDR3 loop: CASSLTESGLPYNEQFF. DNA of the CDR3: TGTGCCAGCAGCTTAACGGAGTCAGGTCTACCCTACAATGAGCAGTTCTTC. The chain links TRBV7-2 to TRBJ2-1, with unresolved D. The CDR3 length is 17 residues. CDR1 is SGHTA, CDR2 FQGNSA, per germline. The V and J ends lost 2 bases and 2 bases respectively, with 16 bases between them.

At least ten counts were recorded for this clonotype. V usage is TRBV20-1 and J usage is TRBJ1-1; D is possibly TRBD1 (5 bases). The CDR3 has 14 residues. With 3 bases removed from V and 1 base from J, the gap between germline ends came to 12 bases. CDR1 is DFQATT and CDR2 is SNEGSKA in the germline V gene (reference sequence). For the CDR3, the DNA is TGCAGTGCTAGTGGCAGGACAAAGAACACTGAAGCTTTCTTT. It yields the protein CSASGRTKNTEAFF.

The genes are TRBV6-2 or TRBV6-3 and TRBJ2-5; D is unresolved. V was shortened by 2 bases and J by 1 base, with 14 bases between the two germline ends. Germline V gene lookup returns CDR1 MNHEY and CDR2 SVGEGT. The CDR3 is made up of 16 amino acids. CDR3 DNA: TGTGCCAGCAGTTACAATTTCGGGCCAGTCCAAGAGACCCAGTACTTC. Translated: CASSYNFGPVQETQYF.